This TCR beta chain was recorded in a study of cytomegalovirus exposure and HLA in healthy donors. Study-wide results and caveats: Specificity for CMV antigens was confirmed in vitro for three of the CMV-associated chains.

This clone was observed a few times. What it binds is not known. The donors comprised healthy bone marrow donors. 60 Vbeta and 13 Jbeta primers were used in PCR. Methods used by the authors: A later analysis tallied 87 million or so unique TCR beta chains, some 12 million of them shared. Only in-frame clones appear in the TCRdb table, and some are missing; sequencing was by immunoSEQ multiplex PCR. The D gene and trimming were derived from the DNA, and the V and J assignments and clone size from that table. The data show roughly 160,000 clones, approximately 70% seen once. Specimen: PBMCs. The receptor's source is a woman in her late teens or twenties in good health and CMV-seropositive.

The CDR3 region has the DNA TGTGCCAGCAGCCCCGGGGACACGTTGAACACTGAAGCTTTCTTT. Translating gives CASSPGDTLNTEAFF. V is TRBV7-9 and J is TRBJ1-1, with D possibly being TRBD1 (6 bases). The V gene lost 5 bases and the J gene lost 0 bases, with 13 bases spanning the gap. The CDR3 extends over 15 amino acids. Germline V lookup: CDR1 SEHNR, CDR2 FQNEAQ (reference sequence).